These 21 T cell receptor beta chains were all obtained from the same sample, sequenced in a study of shared clonotypes between healthy human individuals. TCRdb's copy holds only in-frame clones and misses some; the assay was immunoSEQ multiplex PCR. The table shows under 600,000 clones, with around 97% occurring only once. The sequenced sample consisted of naive CD4+ T cells sorted from blood. Documented subset: CD45RA+ positively selected. The source of these receptors is a woman aged 25-40 years in good health.

This chain connects TRBV7-9 to TRBJ2-1; TRBD2 matches 7 bases. The CDR3 is made up of 14 amino acids. V lost 5 bases, J lost 6 bases, and 7 bases stayed unmatched. Germline V gene sequence: CDR1 SEHNR, CDR2 FQNEAQ (reference sequence). This CDR3 is CASSLWGRGNEQFF. DNA for the CDR3: TGTGCCAGCAGCCTATGGGGGAGGGGCAATGAGCAGTTCTTC.

This chain connects TRBV6-1 to TRBJ2-2, with D uncertain. The V gene's germline CDR1 is MNHNS and CDR2 SASEGT. The V end lost 2 bases, the J end lost 13 bases, and 11 bases lay between the germline ends. The length of the CDR3 is 12 residues. CDR3 in amino acids: CASSERQVVLFF. The CDR3 nucleotides are TGTGCCAGCAGTGAACGGCAGGTAGTGCTGTTTTTT.

This CDR3 is CASTRLGDEQYF. CDR3 in DNA: TGTGCCAGCACCCGCCTGGGGGACGAGCAGTACTTC. V gene TRBV7-9 combines with J gene TRBJ2-7; D may be TRBD1 or TRBD2 (5 bases each). Germline CDR1 SEHNR, CDR2 FQNEAQ (reference sequence). This CDR3 spans 12 amino acids. V shed 7 bases and J shed 5 bases, with 12 bases lying between them.

The rearrangement joins TRBV4-2 to TRBJ2-2; D may be TRBD1 or TRBD2 (6 bases each). V was cut by 4 bases and J by 1 base, with 13 bases left in between. CDR1 LGHNA and CDR2 YNFKEQ come from the germline V gene. This CDR3 spans 16 amino acids. The CDR3 loop is CASSPKGGWNTGELFF. The CDR3, as DNA: TGTGCCAGCAGCCCCAAGGGGGGCTGGAACACCGGGGAGCTGTTTTTT.

This clone was found once. The rearrangement links TRBV11-1 to TRBJ1-2; no clear D gene. Per germline, CDR1 SGHAT and CDR2 FQDESV (reference sequence). Trimming stripped 5 bases from V and 2 bases from J, with 12 bases between. The length of the CDR3 is 14 residues. The CDR3 DNA reads as TGTGCCAGCAGCCCCCCAAAGTGGAACTATGGCTACACCTTC. Protein product: CASSPPKWNYGYTF.

This rearrangement joins TRBV7-9 to TRBJ1-5; 7 nucleotides match TRBD1. The CDR3 totals 15 residues. Germline V gene sequence: CDR1 SEHNR, CDR2 FQNEAQ (reference sequence). J gave up 0 bases and V 5 bases, and 4 bases lay outside the gene matches. CDR3 residues: CASSRTGGSNQPQHF. The CDR3, as DNA: TGTGCCAGCAGCCGGACAGGAGGTAGCAATCAGCCCCAGCATTTT.

The chain links TRBV11-2 to TRBJ2-3, with D maybe TRBD1 (6 bases). Germline V gives CDR1 SGHAT, CDR2 FQNNGV. This CDR3 contains 15 residues. Trimming pared 3 bases from V and 5 bases from J, leaving 15 bases between. CDR3 in DNA: TGTGCCAGCAGCTTTGTTTCTAGGGGGAGAGATACGCAGTATTTT. Residues: CASSFVSRGRDTQYF.

This clone was seen just once. The rearrangement uses TRBV6-6 and TRBJ2-7; D ambiguous. CDR3 length equals 15 residues. The V end was cut by 6 bases, the J end by 0 bases, with 15 bases between. CDR1 is MNHNY, CDR2 SVGAGI, per germline (reference sequence). CDR3 sequence (DNA): TGTGCCAGCAGCGATGCCGACCCGAGCTCCTACGAGCAGTACTTC. Amino acid sequence: CASSDADPSSYEQYF.

The gene calls are TRBV14 and TRBJ2-1; D might be TRBD2 (5 bases). The CDR3 runs 16 residues. The germline gives CDR1 SGHDN, CDR2 FVKESK. Trimming pared 3 bases from V and 5 bases from J, leaving 17 bases between. CDR3 sequence (DNA): TGTGCCAGCAGCCAGTACGCCCTCAGCGGCCACAATGAGCAGTTCTTC. As protein: CASSQYALSGHNEQFF.

This clone has just one count. V usage is TRBV7-6 and J usage is TRBJ2-1; D might be TRBD2 (6 bases). From germline, CDR1 is SGHVS and CDR2 FNYEAQ. The CDR3 runs 16 residues. V was clipped by 1 base and J by 7 bases, with 17 bases between them. CDR3 region: CASSLVVAGSLNEQFF. CDR3 in DNA: TGTGCCAGCAGCTTAGTCGTGGCCGGGAGTTTGAATGAGCAGTTCTTC.

V and J are TRBV14 and TRBJ2-7; no reliable D call. The germline V gene has CDR1 SGHDN and CDR2 FVKESK. The CDR3 spans 14 residues. The germline V and J ends were trimmed by 1 base and 5 bases, with 12 bases remaining between them. CDR3 amino acids: CASSQGRLSNEQYF. The CDR3 DNA reads as TGTGCCAGCAGCCAAGGACGTCTCTCGAACGAGCAGTACTTC.

DNA for the CDR3: TGTGCCAGCATCAAGGGACCCACGGCCTACACCTTC. Its protein product is CASIKGPTAYTF. The V call is TRBV28, the J call TRBJ1-2; tentatively, D is TRBD1 (5 bases). The CDR3 contains 12 residues. The ends were cut back, 7 bases at V and 10 bases at J, with 16 bases in the middle. Germline V gives CDR1 MDHEN, CDR2 SYDVKM.

The chain links TRBV6-5 to TRBJ2-3; D unresolved. Trimming stripped 6 bases from V and 4 bases from J, with 14 bases between. The length of the CDR3 is 14 residues. Germline-derived CDR1 and CDR2 are MNHEY and SVGAGI. The CDR3 bases are TGTGCCAGCAGGGGTACTAATTTCGCAGATACGCAGTATTTT. Its protein product is CASRGTNFADTQYF.

The rearrangement uses TRBV28 and TRBJ1-5; 11 positions agree with TRBD1. This CDR3 spans 19 amino acids. The V gene end was trimmed by 6 bases and the J gene end by 0 bases; junction bases not matched to a gene: 13. Looked up from germline, CDR1 is MDHEN and CDR2 is SYDVKM. Written as DNA, the CDR3 is TGTGCCAGCAGCCCCGGACAGGGGGCCGGTGTCGGTAGCAATCAGCCCCAGCATTTT. Protein product: CASSPGQGAGVGSNQPQHF.

The V gene is TRBV6-6, the J gene TRBJ1-5; D is uncertain. CDR1 and CDR2 from the germline V gene are MNHNY and SVGAGI (reference sequence). V lost 5 bases, J lost 6 bases, and 11 bases lay in between. The CDR3 extends over 13 amino acids. The CDR3 DNA reads as TGTGCCAGCAGTCTCAGCTCGGGTCAGCCCCAGCATTTT. This sequence encodes CASSLSSGQPQHF.

J is TRBJ2-3 and V is TRBV12-5; 10 positions match TRBD2. The CDR3 sequence is 16 residues long. Trimming at V came to 4 bases and at J to 4 bases, leaving 8 bases not matched to a gene. The germline V gene has CDR1 LGHNT and CDR2 FRNRAP. CDR3 in amino acids: CASGWSASGSPDTQYF. The CDR3 nucleotides are TGTGCTAGTGGTTGGAGTGCTAGCGGGAGTCCAGATACGCAGTATTTT.

The J gene is TRBJ1-4, the V gene TRBV2; D is perhaps TRBD1 (6 bases). The CDR3 covers 14 residues. Germline lookup yields CDR1 SNHLY and CDR2 FYNNEI. Trimming removed 7 bases from V and 4 bases from J, with 13 bases in between. The CDR3 is CASIPDSYNEKLFF. DNA for the CDR3: TGTGCCAGCATCCCGGACAGTTATAATGAAAAACTGTTTTTT. Full variable domain (rest looked up from reference TRBV2 and TRBJ1-4): EPEVTQTPSHQVTQMGQEVILRCVPISNHLYFYWYRQILGQKVEFLVSFYNNEISEKSEIFDDQFSVERPDGSNFTLKIRSTKLEDSAMYFCASIPDSYNEKLFFGSGTQLSVL.

CDR3 sequence reads: CASKIGTGYNEQFF. The CDR3 DNA follows: TGTGCCAGCAAAATAGGGACTGGGTACAATGAGCAGTTCTTC. This chain connects TRBV6-5 to TRBJ2-1, with a possible D match to TRBD2 (6 bases). The germline V gene encodes CDR1 MNHEY and CDR2 SVGAGI. The CDR3 runs 14 residues. With 7 bases removed from V and 4 bases from J, the gap between germline ends came to 14 bases.

The J gene is TRBJ2-7, the V gene TRBV5-5; 8 bases map to TRBD2. CDR3 length equals 12 residues. Unmatched junction bases numbered 5, after V lost 0 bases and J lost 12 bases. Germline loops: CDR1 SGHKS, CDR2 YYEKEE (reference sequence). Written as DNA, the CDR3 is TGTGCCAGCAGCTTGGTAGCCGGGACTAGGTACTTC. This codes for CASSLVAGTRYF.

The rearrangement links TRBV2 to TRBJ1-1, with 9 bases matching TRBD1. V dropped 6 bases and J dropped 3; count of bases not matched to a gene: 8. The CDR3 is 15 amino acids. Germline V CDR1 and CDR2: SNHLY, FYNNEI. CDR3 protein: CASRFKDRGYTEAFF. CDR3 coding DNA: TGTGCCAGCAGATTTAAGGACAGGGGTTACACTGAAGCTTTCTTT.

The chain links TRBV28 to TRBJ2-3, with a possible D match to TRBD1 (5 bases). Germline assignment: CDR1 MDHEN and CDR2 SYDVKM. The CDR3 extends over 12 amino acids. Trimming shortened V by 8 bases and J by 7 bases, and 13 bases separated the two germline ends. CDR3 sequence: CASATGLYTQYF. CDR3 bases: TGTGCCAGCGCCACAGGCTTGTATACGCAGTATTTT.